This T cell receptor (beta chain) was identified during a study of cytomegalovirus exposure and HLA in healthy donors (dated by TCRdb to the late 2010s). Background for the entire study: In an earlier analysis of some 550 of the donors, 250 to 350 Gb of sequence data and approximately 120 million unique TCR beta sequences from 150 million to 200 million T cells were reported. Around 330 gigabases of sequencing data and around 80 million unique TCR sequences made up an early release that covered approximately 650 HLA-typed donors. Rather than using new phenotypic data, the later analysis identified candidate immune exposures from TCR beta sequences and from how often those sequences occurred across donors. HLA typing covered class I and class II loci at four-digit resolution. The study used immunosequencing to profile the T cell repertoires of several hundred subjects and linked those repertoires to cytomegalovirus serostatus. In a later analysis, previously published TCR beta repertoires from fewer than 750 donors were re-analyzed and high-resolution HLA genotyping was added so that TCR occurrence patterns could be studied. Genome-wide SNP genotypes for about 65% of the 666 donors were used in a later genetic analysis, which treated that subset as a discovery cohort. In an earlier analysis of roughly 600 of the donors, high-throughput TCR beta sequencing was used to judge whether each TCR beta V gene segment behaved as functional or pseudogenic. Roughly five DR-DQ haplotypes were handled as single units for association and clustering, since linkage in the cohort was strong. Among roughly 400 genotyped donors of the cohort, an average of approximately 250,000 unique TCR beta nucleotide sequences were sequenced per donor, roughly 18% of them non-productive. The aim of the study was to test whether cataloging public T cell receptors could identify signatures of past pathogen exposure. All discovery cohort repertoires had been generated using a single sequencing platform. To predict cytomegalovirus infection status, the study combined high-throughput TCR immunosequencing, statistical association of individual TCRs with disease status, and machine learning. Among the roughly 430 genotyped donors, under 90% belonged to the genetic ancestry cluster associated with self-reported Caucasian donors. In addition to the first cohort of around 670 subjects, a separate validation cohort of 120 different subjects was used. Alongside the repertoire data, information on donor age, sex, ethnicity and CMV serostatus was compiled. The number of typed donors differed by locus: 629-630 for A, B, C, DRB1 and DQB1; approximately 520 for DQA1; around 610 for DPA1; and 400 to 480 for DPB1.

The cohort consisted of approximately 670 healthy bone marrow donors. At the time of sampling, all cohort members were nominally healthy, though unrecorded immune exposures were likely present. The donor tested CMV seropositive, placing the donor among the 289 seropositive members of the cohort. Each donor provided a peripheral blood sample, and peripheral blood mononuclear cells were used for TCR beta sequencing. Genomic DNA extraction from the blood cell samples was performed with the Qiagen DNeasy Blood Extraction Kit. Library creation used the immunoSEQ multiplex PCR assay. The multiplex PCR relied on a mix of 60 forward primers for TCR Vbeta segments and 13 reverse primers for TCR Jbeta segments. The CDR3 region of rearranged TCR beta genes was amplified from genomic DNA by a multiplex PCR assay. Amplified TCR beta libraries were sequenced as 87-base-pair reads on the Illumina HiSeq System. Concerning the study's data processing: A later analysis counted about 82 million unique TCR beta chains across the 650 to 800 repertoires, and around 9.9 million of these chains were shared by at least two donors. A nearest-neighbor algorithm error-corrected the raw reads and collapsed the reads into unique sequences, merging closely related sequences to remove PCR and sequencing errors. Alignment of CDR3 sequences to IMGT reference sequences was used to assign V, D and J gene segments. For a sequence to be retained, at least a six-nucleotide match to both a V gene segment and a J gene segment was required. A rearrangement counted as productive if the CDR3 had no stop codons and remained in frame with V and J, and every other rearrangement counted as non-productive. Following IMGT convention, CDR3 was defined as the stretch from the second conserved V-encoded cysteine up to the conserved J-encoded phenylalanine. In an earlier analysis of more than 550 of the donors, sequences lacking an unambiguous match to a single V gene segment were excluded. In an earlier analysis of almost 600 of the donors, a V segment was called functional when productive rearrangements were above 56.7%, and segregating when the standard deviation between donors exceeded 5%. A statistical classification framework was built for diagnosing cytomegalovirus status from the catalog of TCR beta chain sequences. In a later analysis, V and J genes were assigned by comparing TCR nucleotide sequences against IMGT/GENE-DB human TR gene sequences. Using the TCRdist pipeline, a later analysis assigned CDR3 sequences along with most-parsimonious VDJ recombination scenarios. In a later analysis, each TCR beta chain was defined by its CDR3 amino acid sequence together with its V-gene family, and reads without a unique V-gene family were excluded. As a way to deal with suspected cross-contamination and a sequencing artifact, a later analysis dropped hundreds of nucleotide sequences that were highly shared and had low generation probability. For each public chain, a later analysis derived a clonal expansion index from normalized ranks of inferred template counts within each repertoire. In a later analysis, generation probabilities were computed with a VDJ recombination model fitted to out-of-frame rearrangements, and the resulting probabilities were checked against IGoR. In a later analysis, hypergeometric tests were used to score TCR-TCR, TCR-HLA and TCR-CMV co-occurrence, with a repertoire-size bias correction applied to TCR pairs. False discovery rates were estimated in a later analysis by permuting HLA or CMV assignments 20 times. In a later analysis, co-occurring TCRs were grouped using DBSCAN, with TCRdist sequence similarity added in when clustering inside HLA-allele-positive subsets. Co-occurrence clustering excluded repertoires with fewer than 30,000 or more than 120,000 public chains, plus five with anomalous nucleotide sharing. In TCRdb, the immuneACCESS table is reduced to in-frame sequences with V and J assigned. These tables do not hold every clone; where another copy was compared, an unresolved V gene accounts for under half, and the others remain unexplained. D and trimming were read from the DNA, whereas the V and J calls and clone size are those reported in that table. The sample table records over 150,000 clones; roughly 82% of these occur just once. The ten largest clones take up 1.2% of the sample.

Germline trimming: 6 bases from V, 7 bases from J; junction bases outside gene matches: 6. The CDR3 runs 14 amino acids, cysteine and phenylalanine included. Only the CDR3 part of the read is kept: 42 bases, read in frame from the first base. The germline V gene (reference sequence) gives CDR1 as SEHNR and CDR2 as FQNEAQ. Concerning this clone itself: Its target antigen remains unknown. No much larger clone exists at a distance of one base, and base qualities are not known.

General findings and caveats noted by the study authors: A later analysis found that TCR association rates varied across HLA loci, with DRB1 alleles showing the most associated TCRs and HLA-C alleles the fewest. When HLA alleles, especially DR and DQ, strongly co-occurred, TCR associations were difficult to assign to individual alleles. In the study, approximately 160 TCR beta chains were listed as associated with cytomegalovirus. According to the authors, the approach could potentially be generalized to other disease states and immunological phenotypes. For the cohort, immune exposure information was limited to CMV serostatus. The presence/absence analyses assumed that sequencing depth was roughly uniform across donors, and that assumption may not be true. A few of the identified cytomegalovirus-associated TCR beta chains were confirmed in vitro to be specific for cytomegalovirus antigens. Across donors, most TCR sequences were observed very rarely, whereas some public TCRs were present in many individuals. In an earlier analysis of several hundred of the donors, most TCR beta V segments were observed in productive rearrangements about 90% or about 30% of the time, broadly matching IMGT annotations. In a later analysis, several top co-occurrence clusters were reported to appear linked to parvovirus B19, influenza, CMV and Epstein-Barr virus. A later genetic analysis reported fewer N-insertions in productive TCRs among donors in an Asian-associated ancestry cluster than the approximately 700-donor mean. Some IMGT-functional V segments, including TRBV6-2 and TRBV6-3, could not be told apart with the 87-base-pair reads, so those segments were excluded. Because some donors lacked HLA typing at each locus, the association tests relied only on the typed subset. Correlated functional status among segregating V segments might reflect linkage disequilibrium, but an unknown experimental factor could not be ruled out. The earlier analysis of approximately 590 of the donors excluded roughly 17 rarely observed V segments, including chromosome 9 orphons, because counts were too low. The classifier was reported to diagnose cytomegalovirus status with high specificity and sensitivity in both the original cohort and the validation cohort. A later genetic analysis associated a missense DCLRE1C variant with V-gene and J-gene trimming of TCR beta chains, and an independent cohort replicated the association. A group of highly shared sequence variants was considered likely to be a technical artifact of the sequencing pipeline. In a later analysis, HLA-associated TCR beta chains showed more clonal expansion and lower generation probabilities than non-associated chains that were equally common. A further reported finding was that TCR beta sequences accurately predicted the HLA-A and HLA-B alleles for most subjects in the first cohort. The cohort was sequenced for TCR beta chains only, and without alpha or paired-chain data the features that could be detected were limited. According to a later analysis, most CMV-associated TCR beta chains appeared to be HLA-restricted, and the HLA associations seemed to be driven largely by CMV exposure. A later analysis associated 16,951 TCR beta sequences with specific HLA alleles at a false discovery rate of 0.05.

The sequence derives from a girl aged 2-10 years in good health and CMV-seropositive. The specimen sequenced was PBMCs. Recombination connected TRBV7-9 to TRBJ2-1; 10 central bases correspond to TRBD2. The DNA sequence is TGTGCCAGCAGTCTCCTAGCGGGAGTGAATGAGCAGTTCTTC. Its translation is CASSLLAGVNEQFF.